The 29 T cell receptor beta chains given below trace back to one sample, sequenced in a study of blood T cells in healthy people across ages. Combining a sample-barcoded 5' primer with a J-beta primer mix, a second PCR ran for roughly 6 to 11 cycles. TCRdb fed the 5' RACE reads into MiXCR, producing one record per CDR3 protein. In the table there are some 930,000 distinct CDR3 sequences, about 27% of which are singletons. Another study also made use of these data, one on T cells of mothers and their children.

Sequencing input: blood. The receptors derive from a woman between 40 and 50 years old in good health.

This clonotype was recorded at least ten times. The rearrangement links TRBV5-1 to TRBJ2-5, with TRBD1 matching 10 bases. V trimming: 3 bases; J trimming: 5 bases; junction bases outside the gene matches: 4. The CDR3 is 14 residues long. Germline assignment: CDR1 SGHRS and CDR2 YFSETQ. The CDR3 is CASSWDRGMETQYF. CDR3 in DNA: TGCGCCAGCAGCTGGGACAGGGGAATGGAGACCCAGTACTTC. Variable domain in full (rest from reference TRBV5-1 and TRBJ2-5): KAGVTQTPRYLIKTRGQQVTLSCSPISGHRSVSWYQQTPGQGLQFLFEYFSETQRNKGNFPGRFSGRQFSNSRSEMNVSTLELGDSALYLCASSWDRGMETQYFGPGTRLLVL.

The rearrangement links TRBV7-8 to TRBJ2-3; D not resolved. V lost 1 base to trimming and J lost 14 bases, with 16 bases between them. CDR3 length: 13 residues. Germline values: CDR1 SGHVS, CDR2 FQNEAQ. In DNA form, the CDR3 reads TGTGCCAGCAGCTTAGGGTGGGCAGACCGGTCGTATTTT. Amino acids: CASSLGWADRSYF.

The J gene is TRBJ2-5, the V gene TRBV2; 8 positions agree with TRBD2. V lost 0 bases to trimming and J lost 5 bases; unmatched junction nucleotides: 11. Germline V gene sequence: CDR1 SNHLY, CDR2 FYNNEI. The CDR3 loop spans 17 amino acids. In nucleotides, the CDR3 is TGTGCCAGCAGTGAAGCGCTTCTCATAGCGGGGACGGAGACCCAGTACTTC. Residues: CASSEALLIAGTETQYF.

The chain employs TRBV6-5 and TRBJ1-1; D gene unclear. There are 15 residues in the CDR3. Germline V gives CDR1 MNHEY, CDR2 SVGAGI. V lost 8 bases and J lost 2, with 18 bases in between. CDR3 bases: TGTGCCAGCCCTGAGGTCCGGGCCCTCAACACTGAAGCTTTCTTT. It encodes CASPEVRALNTEAFF.

This clonotype was found a few times. The chain combines TRBV6-1 with TRBJ2-7, with D hard to call. V gave up 11 bases and J gave up 5 bases, with 22 bases separating them. The CDR3 extends over 14 amino acids. Germline CDR1 reads MNHNS; CDR2 reads SASEGT. The chain's CDR3 is CAGYPHGWGNEQYF. For the CDR3, the DNA is TGTGCCGGCTACCCGCACGGGTGGGGAAACGAGCAGTACTTC.

The chain recombines TRBV7-2 with TRBJ2-7; the match to TRBD2 covers 9 bases. Germline CDR1 is SGHTA and CDR2 is FQGNSA. The CDR3 extends over 15 amino acids. Trimming took 2 bases from V and 6 from J; bases not matched to a gene: 8. The CDR3 nucleotides are TGTGCCAGCAGCTTATCGGGACTAGCTTTTTTCGAGCAGTACTTC. This translates into CASSLSGLAFFEQYF.

This clonotype was seen at least ten times. J is TRBJ2-1 and V is TRBV29-1; D might be TRBD1 (6 bases). The germline CDR1 and CDR2 sequences are SQVTM and ANQGSEA. V lost 6 bases and J lost 2, with 14 bases in between. This CDR3 comprises 14 residues. For the CDR3, the DNA is TGCAGCGTAGGAGTAGGGGGACCCTACAATGAGCAGTTCTTC. Its protein product is CSVGVGGPYNEQFF.

On this clonotype itself: A much more abundant neighbour one base away suggests this may be a read error. The chain combines TRBV27 with TRBJ2-7; D is uncertain. The germline V and J ends were trimmed by 0 bases and 3 bases, with 6 bases remaining between them. CDR1 MNHEY and CDR2 SMNVEV come from the germline V gene (reference sequence). The CDR3 is 13 residues long. The CDR3 nucleotides are TGTGCCAGCAGTTTATCGTGGGGCTACGAGCAGTACTTC. Protein product: CASSLSWGYEQYF.

The rearrangement uses TRBV6-5 and TRBJ2-2; D unresolved. V lost 6 bases and J 7 bases, leaving 12 bases between the germline ends. CDR3 length: 13 residues. Germline V gene sequence: CDR1 MNHEY, CDR2 SVGAGI. Here the CDR3 DNA reads TGTGCCAGCAGACCCAGTGGGATCGGGGAGCTGTTTTTT. Residues: CASRPSGIGELFF.

On this clonotype: A read error is possible here, since a much larger clone lies one base away. The chain is built from TRBV10-3 and TRBJ2-7; 9 bases match TRBD1. The CDR3 length is 13 residues. Germline CDR1 reads ENHRY; CDR2 reads SYGVKD. The CDR3 region is CAIGDTGGVEQYF. In DNA, the CDR3 is TGTGCCATCGGTGATACAGGGGGCGTCGAGCAGTACTTC.

The rearrangement joins TRBV28 to TRBJ1-4, with 7 bases identical to TRBD1. J gave up 8 bases and V 6 bases, and 12 bases lay outside the gene matches. The CDR3 loop spans 15 amino acids. Germline V gene lookup returns CDR1 MDHEN and CDR2 SYDVKM. The CDR3 DNA is TGTGCCAGCAGCTCCATTACAGGGGTATTGGAAAAACTGTTTTTT. This sequence encodes CASSSITGVLEKLFF.

This chain connects TRBV5-6 to TRBJ2-5; D is possibly TRBD2 (6 bases). Germline CDR1 and CDR2: SGHDT and YYEEEE. Trimming shortened V by 6 bases and J by 5 bases, and 17 bases separated the two germline ends. The CDR3 loop spans 14 amino acids. In DNA, the CDR3 is TGTGCCAGCACTGCCGGGAGCGAAGGCGAGACCCAGTACTTC. Translated, it gives CASTAGSEGETQYF.

This clonotype has at least ten counts. The genes are TRBV29-1 and TRBJ2-1; a possible D gene is TRBD2 (6 bases). CDR3 length: 11 residues. V lost 7 bases and J 9 bases, leaving 13 bases between the germline ends. CDR1 SQVTM and CDR2 ANQGSEA come from the germline V gene. CDR3 coding DNA: TGCAGCGCACCTCAGGGAGGTGAGCAGTTCTTC. This codes for CSAPQGGEQFF.

This clonotype was seen ten or more times. The CDR3 sequence is CSVDMGYYGYTF. For the CDR3, the DNA is TGCAGCGTTGATATGGGGTACTATGGCTACACCTTC. V and J are TRBV29-1 and TRBJ1-2; no definite D call. Germline CDR1 is SQVTM and CDR2 is ANQGSEA. With 3 bases removed from V and 3 bases from J, the gap between germline ends came to 8 bases. The CDR3 covers 12 residues.

Many counts were recorded for this clonotype. The J gene is TRBJ1-5, the V gene TRBV5-1; D call uncertain. Trimming pared 0 bases from V and 2 bases from J, leaving 12 bases between. Germline CDR1 is SGHRS and CDR2 is YFSETQ. The CDR3 totals 16 residues. In nucleotides, the CDR3 is TGCGCCAGCAGCTTGGGAGGGCAGGCGGGCAATCAGCCCCAGCATTTT. Translation: CASSLGGQAGNQPQHF.

This clonotype was seen repeatedly, ten times or more. J is TRBJ1-2 and V is TRBV5-1; D perhaps matches TRBD1 (6 bases). Germline CDR1 reads SGHRS; CDR2 reads YFSETQ. V gave up 0 bases and J gave up 8 bases, with 14 bases separating them. This CDR3 region has 14 residues. CDR3 residues: CASSLDREGRGYTF. The CDR3 DNA reads as TGCGCCAGCAGCTTGGACAGGGAGGGTAGGGGCTACACCTTC.

This clonotype was seen repeatedly, ten times or more. The V and J genes are TRBV5-1 and TRBJ2-3; TRBD2 agrees at 10 bases. Germline V lookup: CDR1 SGHRS, CDR2 YFSETQ. The CDR3 is 17 amino acids. V was clipped by 4 bases and J by 5 bases; unmatched bases: 13. The CDR3 loop is CASSLASGGSFEDTQYF. The CDR3 DNA reads TGCGCCAGCAGCCTGGCTAGCGGGGGCTCCTTTGAAGATACGCAGTATTTT.

The chain couples TRBV7-9 to TRBJ2-1; D is perhaps TRBD1 or TRBD2 (5 bases each). Germline V CDR1 and CDR2: SEHNR, FQNEAQ (reference sequence). Trimming stripped 1 base from V and 4 bases from J, with 14 bases between. The CDR3 extends over 16 amino acids. The CDR3 DNA sequence: TGTGCCAGCAGCTTAGTCCAGGGAAGGAGGTACAATGAGCAGTTCTTC. It yields the protein CASSLVQGRRYNEQFF. Full variable domain (missing parts from reference TRBV7-9 and TRBJ2-1): DTGVSQNPRHKITKRGQNVTFRCDPISEHNRLYWYRQTLGQGPEFLTYFQNEAQLEKSRLLSDRFSAERPKGSFSTLEIQRTEQGDSAMYLCASSLVQGRRYNEQFFGPGTRLTVL.

On this clonotype itself: A much larger clone sits a single nucleotide away, making a read error possible. The gene calls are TRBV12-3 or TRBV12-4 and TRBJ1-2; D perhaps matches TRBD1 (6 bases). Trimming shortened V by 3 bases and J by 4 bases, and 18 bases separated the two germline ends. CDR3 length equals 16 residues. The chain's CDR3 is CASSLRGALRTYGYTF. CDR3 nucleotide sequence: TGTGCCAGCAGTTTGCGGGGGGCTTTACGGACCTATGGCTACACCTTC.

A note on this clonotype: This clone may be a read error of a much larger clone one base away. The CDR3 here is CASSQRMGGGTEAFF. CDR3 DNA sequence: TGCGCCAGCAGCCAAAGGATGGGCGGGGGCACTGAAGCTTTCTTT. This rearrangement joins TRBV4-3 to TRBJ1-1, with a possible D match to TRBD1 (5 bases). The CDR3 covers 15 residues. In germline, CDR1 is LGHNA, CDR2 YSLEER. Trimming left V 2 bases short and J 4 bases short, with 14 bases between.

The chain combines TRBV20-1 with TRBJ1-4, with 9 positions matching TRBD1. The CDR3 is made up of 13 amino acids. Germline CDR1 DFQATT, CDR2 SNEGSKA (reference sequence). V was clipped by 4 bases and J by 6 bases; unmatched bases: 3. The CDR3 spells CSANRGPDEKLFF. CDR3 in DNA: TGCAGTGCTAACAGGGGGCCTGATGAAAAACTGTTTTTT.

This sequence joins TRBV14 and TRBJ2-1, with 8 bases fitting TRBD2. The CDR3 totals 18 residues. CDR1 is SGHDN and CDR2 is FVKESK in the germline V gene. Trimming removed 1 base from V and 0 bases from J; junction bases left unmatched: 8. The chain's CDR3 is CASSQARSSGSSYNEQFF. DNA of the CDR3: TGTGCCAGCAGCCAAGCGCGGTCGAGCGGGAGCTCCTACAATGAGCAGTTCTTC.

The rearrangement uses TRBV5-5 and TRBJ2-7; 7 nucleotides align to TRBD1. The ends lost 0 bases at V and 4 bases at J; junction bases unmatched: 7. CDR3 length: 15 amino acids. The germline CDR1 and CDR2 sequences are SGHKS and YYEKEE (reference sequence). The CDR3 here is CASSLDRGGFYEQYF. The CDR3, as DNA: TGTGCCAGCAGCTTGGACAGGGGCGGTTTTTACGAGCAGTACTTC.

The chain combines TRBV3-1 with TRBJ2-1, with a weak D call TRBD2 (5 bases). CDR1 and CDR2 (germline): LGHDT, YNNKEL (reference sequence). V was pared by 1 base and J by 5 bases, with 12 bases between. This CDR3 contains 15 residues. The CDR3 DNA reads TGTGCCAGCAGCCAAGGTCCTAGCCCTAACAATGAGCAGTTCTTC. Translating gives CASSQGPSPNNEQFF.

This clonotype has just a few counts. The V and J genes are TRBV7-9 and TRBJ2-1; no clear D. The CDR3 sequence is 15 residues long. The ends were cut back, 2 bases at V and 0 bases at J, with 8 bases in the middle. The germline V gene has CDR1 SEHNR and CDR2 FQNEAQ (reference sequence). CDR3 bases: TGTGCCAGCAGCTTACTGGAAGGCTCCTACAATGAGCAGTTCTTC. Translating gives CASSLLEGSYNEQFF.

Comments on this clonotype: A read error may be the cause here, since a much bigger clone is one base away. This chain connects TRBV5-8 to TRBJ1-2, with a possible D match to TRBD1 (5 bases). Germline CDR1 reads SGHTS; CDR2 reads YDEGEE. V lost 3 bases and J 4 bases, leaving 13 bases between the germline ends. The length of the CDR3 is 14 residues. CDR3 DNA sequence: TGTGCCAGCAGCTCCGCGGGGCCACTCTATGGCTACACCTTC. This codes for CASSSAGPLYGYTF.

V gene TRBV11-2 combines with J gene TRBJ2-2, with 13 bases matching TRBD2. The CDR3 extends over 16 amino acids. Trimming took 5 bases from V and 4 from J; bases not matched to a gene: 4. Germline loops: CDR1 SGHAT, CDR2 FQNNGV. In nucleotides, the CDR3 is TGTGCCAGCAGCACGACTAGCGGGGGGTTCACCGGGGAGCTGTTTTTT. As protein: CASSTTSGGFTGELFF.

V usage is TRBV7-9 and J usage is TRBJ2-1, with 9 bases aligning to TRBD2. V shed 1 base and J 7 bases; nucleotides not matched to a gene: 5. The germline V gene has CDR1 SEHNR and CDR2 FQNEAQ (reference sequence). The CDR3 runs to 15 residues. CDR3 sequence: CASSLVLAGRNEQFF. CDR3 nucleotides: TGTGCCAGCAGCTTAGTCCTAGCGGGGAGGAATGAGCAGTTCTTC. Filled out from reference TRBV7-9 and TRBJ2-1, the complete variable domain reads DTGVSQNPRHKITKRGQNVTFRCDPISEHNRLYWYRQTLGQGPEFLTYFQNEAQLEKSRLLSDRFSAERPKGSFSTLEIQRTEQGDSAMYLCASSLVLAGRNEQFFGPGTRLTVL.

CDR3 region: CASRVEARGYGYTF. The CDR3 nucleotides read TGTGCCAGCAGAGTAGAGGCCAGGGGCTATGGCTACACCTTC. J is TRBJ1-2 and V is TRBV2, with D tentatively TRBD1 (6 bases). The CDR3 runs 14 residues. From germline, CDR1 is SNHLY and CDR2 FYNNEI. Trimming took off 6 bases at V and 4 bases at J, with 15 bases between the two ends.